This entry lists 18 T cell receptor beta chains sequenced from one sample in a study of blood T cell repertoires in COVID-19. The protocol was immunoSEQ multiplex PCR, while the TCRdb copy is restricted to in-frame clones and leaves out a portion. The data show approximately 440,000 clones, with 90% seen just once and about 0.6% held by the top ten. The sequenced sample was PBMCs or T cells enriched from blood (not recorded which). The receptors originated from a man aged 18 to 29 who had recovered from COVID-19.

This clone occurred once. The chain carries TRBV6-5 and TRBJ1-1, with TRBD1 identical over 7 bases. The ends lost 2 bases at V and 11 bases at J; junction bases unmatched: 2. Per the germline V gene, CDR1 is MNHEY and CDR2 is SVGAGI. This CDR3 comprises 11 residues. For the CDR3, the DNA is TGTGCCAGCAGTTACAAGGGGGCTGCTTTCTTT. This translates into CASSYKGAAFF.

V and J are TRBV20-1 and TRBJ2-4, with unresolved D. Germline lookup yields CDR1 DFQATT and CDR2 SNEGSKA (reference sequence). Deletions cut 3 bases from V and 0 bases from J, with 12 bases between. The CDR3 has 15 residues. CDR3 coding DNA: TGCAGTGCTAGTCTCAGGCTTCTAGCCAAAAACATTCAGTACTTC. It translates to CSASLRLLAKNIQYF.

V usage is TRBV2 and J usage is TRBJ2-1; D gene unclear. Per the germline V gene, CDR1 is SNHLY and CDR2 is FYNNEI. The CDR3 runs to 13 residues. The V gene lost 4 bases and the J gene lost 15 bases, with 19 bases spanning the gap. CDR3 sequence (DNA): TGTGCCAGCAGTGCTCTTAGTACCCGCGTACTGTTCTTC. Amino acid sequence: CASSALSTRVLFF.

The chain links TRBV6-5 to TRBJ2-7; D is perhaps TRBD1 (6 bases). V dropped 8 bases and J dropped 1 base, with 15 bases sitting between them. This CDR3 has 14 amino acids. Per the germline V gene, CDR1 is MNHEY and CDR2 is SVGAGI. The DNA of the CDR3 is TGTGCCAGCGCGGACAGTCTATTATCCTACGAGCAGTACTTC. Its translation: CASADSLLSYEQYF.

The gene calls are TRBV27 and TRBJ1-3; 9 bases line up with TRBD1. CDR1 is MNHEY, CDR2 SMNVEV, per germline (reference sequence). The CDR3 consists of 18 residues. Losses at the gene ends were 7 bases for V and 0 bases for J; bases not matched to a gene: 13. The CDR3 is CASTSSGTGMSSGNTIYF. The CDR3 bases are TGTGCCAGCACCAGTTCAGGGACAGGGATGAGCTCTGGAAACACCATATATTTT.

CDR3 protein: CASSFTGYGYTF. CDR3 DNA sequence: TGTGCCAGCAGTTTCACGGGCTATGGCTACACCTTC. J is TRBJ1-2 and V is TRBV6-5; D is uncertain. Germline V lookup: CDR1 MNHEY, CDR2 SVGAGI. The CDR3 extends over 12 amino acids. Trimming took off 4 bases at V and 4 bases at J, with 7 bases between the two ends.

The gene calls are TRBV27 and TRBJ2-5; 13 nucleotides line up with TRBD2. CDR3 size: 15 residues. J lost 5 bases, V lost 5 bases, and 5 bases had no gene match. The germline gives CDR1 MNHEY, CDR2 SMNVEV (reference sequence). The CDR3 nucleotides are TGTGCCAGCAGTCTACTAGCGGGAGGGCCGGAGACCCAGTACTTC. It yields the protein CASSLLAGGPETQYF.

Many counts were recorded for this clone. The chain is built from TRBV13 and TRBJ2-5; TRBD2 matches at 8 bases. The V segment lost 4 bases and the J segment 3 bases; nucleotides outside the gene matches: 10. The CDR3 is 16 residues long. Germline V lookup: CDR1 PRHDT, CDR2 FYEKMQ (reference sequence). The CDR3 sequence: CASSSTSGSRKETQYF. Here the CDR3 DNA reads TGTGCCAGCAGCTCTACAAGCGGGAGCCGAAAAGAGACCCAGTACTTC.

The chain's CDR3 is CASSLYREAYNEQFF. As DNA, the CDR3 is TGTGCCAGCAGCTTGTATCGGGAGGCTTACAATGAGCAGTTCTTC. The V call is TRBV5-6, the J call TRBJ2-1; 7 nucleotides match TRBD2. The CDR3 loop spans 15 amino acids. Germline V gene sequence: CDR1 SGHDT, CDR2 YYEEEE. The ends lost 1 base at V and 4 bases at J; junction bases unmatched: 5.

The rearrangement links TRBV6-5 to TRBJ2-2, with TRBD1 matching 8 bases. Trimming removed 5 bases from V and 0 bases from J; junction bases left unmatched: 2. The CDR3 covers 15 residues. From germline, CDR1 is MNHEY and CDR2 SVGAGI. DNA of the CDR3: TGTGCCAGCAGTCCGACAGGGGCGAACACCGGGGAGCTGTTTTTT. Its protein product is CASSPTGANTGELFF.

CDR3 nucleotides: TGTGCCAGTAGTATGGCAGGGGGTAATAACTATGGCTACACCTTC. It codes for CASSMAGGNNYGYTF. The chain links TRBV19 to TRBJ1-2; TRBD1 agrees at 7 bases. CDR3 length: 15 amino acids. V was clipped by 3 bases and J by 1 base; unmatched bases: 5. The germline V gene encodes CDR1 LNHDA and CDR2 SQIVND (reference sequence).

J is TRBJ1-2 and V is TRBV11-1; unclear D gene. Germline CDR1 is SGHAT and CDR2 is FQDESV (reference sequence). The CDR3 extends over 14 amino acids. V was trimmed by 2 bases and J by 0 bases, leaving 7 bases between them. CDR3 bases: TGTGCCAGCAGCTTAACTGATTCTAACTATGGCTACACCTTC. Translated, it gives CASSLTDSNYGYTF.

This clone was seen just once. The chain joins TRBV7-9 to TRBJ2-5; 9 bases align to TRBD2. The J segment lost 4 bases and the V segment lost 5 bases, leaving 11 bases of the junction unmatched. The CDR3 has 16 amino acids. Germline CDR1 and CDR2: SEHNR and FQNEAQ (reference sequence). As DNA, the CDR3 is TGTGCCAGCAGCCTAAGTAGCGGGGGCCCAGGAGAGACCCAGTACTTC. It specifies CASSLSSGGPGETQYF.

The V gene is TRBV5-1, the J gene TRBJ1-1; D not resolved. CDR1 is SGHRS, CDR2 YFSETQ, per germline. The CDR3 loop spans 15 amino acids. V was clipped by 1 base and J by 10 bases, with 20 bases between them. The CDR3 region is CASSLRAGQDGGAFF. In nucleotides, the CDR3 is TGCGCCAGCAGCTTGAGGGCGGGCCAGGATGGCGGAGCTTTCTTT.

The J gene is TRBJ2-3, the V gene TRBV2; tentatively, D is TRBD2 (6 bases). Per the germline V gene, CDR1 is SNHLY and CDR2 is FYNNEI. CDR3 length: 14 residues. V dropped 6 bases and J dropped 4 bases, with 14 bases sitting between them. The CDR3 coding sequence is TGTGCCAGCAGGGAGGGAGCCACGGCAGATACGCAGTATTTT. Protein sequence: CASREGATADTQYF.

This chain links TRBV27 with TRBJ2-6; D is uncertain. The germline V and J ends were trimmed by 6 bases and 0 bases, with 3 bases remaining between them. The germline CDR1 and CDR2 sequences are MNHEY and SMNVEV (reference sequence). The CDR3 has 13 residues. Here the CDR3 reads CASRASGANVLTF. CDR3 sequence (DNA): TGTGCCAGCAGGGCCTCTGGGGCCAACGTCCTGACTTTC.

The chain links TRBV20-1 to TRBJ1-1, with D maybe TRBD1 (5 bases). V dropped 6 bases and J dropped 8 bases, with 13 bases sitting between them. The CDR3 length is 11 residues. The germline V gene has CDR1 DFQATT and CDR2 SNEGSKA (reference sequence). For the CDR3, the DNA is TGCAGTGCGAGCCCCAGGGCGGAAGCTTTCTTT. Translating gives CSASPRAEAFF.

A word on this clone: One junction end disagrees with the germline gene, perhaps due to a read error. The rearrangement uses TRBV9 and TRBJ2-7, with a possible D match to TRBD1 (6 bases). From germline, CDR1 is SGDLS and CDR2 YYNGEE. The CDR3 consists of 15 residues. The CDR3 here is CASSESGTKSSEQYF. CDR3 DNA: TGTGCCAGCAGCGAGTCCGGGACAAAATCCTCCGAGCAGTACTTC. Supplemented by reference TRBV9 and TRBJ2-7, the full variable domain reads DSGVTQTPKHLITATGQRVTLRCSPRSGDLSVYWYQQSLDQGLQFLIQYYNGEERAKGNILERFSAQQFPDLHSELNLSSLELGDSALYFCASSESGTKSSEQYFGPGTRLTVT.